What follows describes a single TCR beta chain. Its antigen is unidentified. A junction end diverges from the germline sequence, so it may reflect a read error. Some 41,000 productive templates were obtained per sample on average. The data were produced by immunoSEQ multiplex PCR, yet TCRdb's version contains in-frame clones alone and is incomplete. The table has about 13,000 clones, 88% seen once. The sample comes from a study of STAT3 mutations in large granular lymphocyte leukemia. Findings of the study overall: At least one immunodominant TCR beta clonotype appeared in every T-cell large granular lymphocyte leukemia patient. After therapy, about 35% of the 18 patients switched clonotypes, all new clones STAT3 wild type.

In germline, CDR1 is SGHRS, CDR2 YFSETQ. CDR3 length: 14 residues. Sequencing input: PBMCs. This chain joins TRBV5-1 and TRBJ2-3; weak D call: TRBD2 (5 bases). This receptor was identified in a human donor with T large granular lymphocyte leukemia. Some clones in this sample may be carry-over from other donors' samples. The CDR3, as DNA: TGCGCCAGCAGTTTGGGGAGCCGAACAGATACGCAGTATTTT. This gives the protein CASSLGSRTDTQYF.